The rows below give T cell receptor beta chains drawn from one sample of a study of a mutant IDH1 vaccine in newly diagnosed glioma. Their antigens remain unidentified. The assay was immunoSEQ multiplex PCR, and TCRdb's table has in-frame clones only and misses some. The sample lists some 48,000 clones, 70% to 85% occurring once. Sample: PBMCs, taken from a glioma patient whose treatment included an IDH1 peptide vaccine. The receptors come from a man in his forties or fifties with glioma. Each CDR3 is given with its conserved first and last residue. The D gene is left open where the match is weak. Rows may omit the clone size; those that give it use once, few, many or a size class.

>few|TRBJ1-1|TRBV5-1|NA
TGCGCCAGCACCTCCGGGACATTGGACACTGAAGCTTTCTTT
CASTSGTLDTEAFF
>NA|TRBJ1-1|TRBV30|TRBD1
TGTGCCTGGAGACCACGAGGGGACAGAAACACTGAAGCTTTCTTT
CAWRPRGDRNTEAFF
>NA|TRBJ2-3|TRBV6-6|TRBD2
TGTGCCAGCAGTTACGGGCGGGGGGACACAGATACGCAGTATTTT
CASSYGRGDTDTQYF
>NA|TRBJ1-1|TRBV28|NA
TGTGCCAGCAGCCGGGGACCCGGAGGGGGATGGTTCACTGAAGCTTTCTTT
CASSRGPGGGWFTEAFF
>NA|TRBJ2-1|TRBV5-1|TRBD1
TGCGCCAGCAGCTCCACAGGGGGAGGCTCCTACAATGAGCAGTTCTTC
CASSSTGGGSYNEQFF
>NA|TRBJ2-7|TRBV2|NA
TGTGCCAGCAGGGGGACCGGGACGCGCTACGAGCAGTACTTC
CASRGTGTRYEQYF
>NA|TRBJ2-3|TRBV19|NA
TGTGCCAGTCGTTTCGGGACGTCCGGGGGACAGTATTTT
CASRFGTSGGQYF
>NA|TRBJ1-1|TRBV6-5|TRBD1
TGTGCCAGTTTCAGGGGGCGAACTGAAGCTTTCTTT
CASFRGRTEAFF
>once|TRBJ1-5|TRBV2|TRBD1
TGTGCCAGCAGTTGGACAGGAGCTTACAATCAGCCCCAGCATTTT
CASSWTGAYNQPQHF
>NA|TRBJ2-7|TRBV5-4|TRBD1
TGTGCCAGCAGGAAACAGGGGGACGAGCAGTACTTC
CASRKQGDEQYF
>NA|TRBJ2-1|TRBV6-5|NA
TGTGCCAGCAGTTACCTCGGACTGATCAATGAGCAGTTCTTC
CASSYLGLINEQFF
>NA|TRBJ2-7|TRBV21-1|NA
TGTGCCAGCATCCACGACAGGGAGGCCGAGCAGTACTTC
CASIHDREAEQYF
>NA|TRBJ1-2|TRBV4-1|TRBD1
TGCGCCAGCAGCCCCGGGACAGGGGGACCCCCAGGTGGCTACACCTTC
CASSPGTGGPPGGYTF
>few|TRBJ2-1|TRBV18|NA
TGTGCCAGCTCACCACCTGGGGGCACCCCGAAGCAGTTCTTC
CASSPPGGTPKQFF
>NA|TRBJ1-4|TRBV27|NA
TGTGCCAGCAGTTTATACCGGGGGGAAAAACTGTTTTTT
CASSLYRGEKLFF
>NA|TRBJ1-1|TRBV30|NA
TGTGCCTGGAGCGATACAGGGAACACTGAAGCTTTCTTT
CAWSDTGNTEAFF
>NA|TRBJ1-5|TRBV27|TRBD1
TGTGCCAGCAGTCGGACAGGGGGGATCAATCAGCCCCAGCATTTT
CASSRTGGINQPQHF
>NA|TRBJ1-2|TRBV6-1|NA
TGTGCCAGCAGTGATAACAGTAACTATGGCTACACCTTC
CASSDNSNYGYTF
>NA|TRBJ1-4|TRBV7-9|TRBD1
TGTGCCAGCAGCTTAGCGGGACAGGGGGCTGCTGAAAAACTGTTTTTT
CASSLAGQGAAEKLFF
>NA|TRBJ1-2|TRBV5-6|NA
TGTGCCAGCAGCTTGAGGATGAATCGGGCAGCGAGTCCGGGTGGCTACACCTTC
CASSLRMNRAASPGGYTF
>NA|TRBJ2-7|TRBV18|NA
TGTGCCAGCTCACCAGGCAGGGGGGCCTACGAGCAGTACTTC
CASSPGRGAYEQYF
>NA|TRBJ2-7|TRBV18|TRBD1
TGTGCCAGCTCCGAAAAGACCGGGACAGGGTCCTACGAGCAGTACTTC
CASSEKTGTGSYEQYF
>NA|TRBJ2-5|TRBV6-5|NA
TGTGCCAGCAGTTACTCCAGAGGGGAGACCCAGTACTTC
CASSYSRGETQYF
>NA|TRBJ2-2|TRBV23-1|NA
TGCGCCAGCAGTCAATCGTCTGGGCAGGGGGGTACTTATCGCGGGTTTAACACCGGGGAGCTGTTTTTT
CASSQSSGQGGTYRGFNTGELFF
>NA|TRBJ1-5|TRBV30|NA
TGTGCCTGGAGTGGGAGTGACAGCGTATATCAGCCCCAGCATTTT
CAWSGSDSVYQPQHF
>NA|TRBJ1-3|TRBV30|NA
TGTGCCTGGAGTTTTGGCTCTGGAAACACCATATATTTT
CAWSFGSGNTIYF
>once|TRBJ2-7|TRBV10-3|NA
TGTGCCATCAGTGTGGGCCAAGGTGGATTCTACGAGCAGTACTTC
CAISVGQGGFYEQYF
>NA|TRBJ1-5|TRBV19|NA
TGTGCCAGTAGTATAGGTACATTGACAGGAATTAGCAATCAGCCCCAGCATTTT
CASSIGTLTGISNQPQHF
>NA|TRBJ1-6|TRBV19|NA
TGTGCCAGTAGCCCGACTGGGAGCTCCTATAATTCACCCCTCCACTTT
CASSPTGSSYNSPLHF
>NA|TRBJ1-1|TRBV5-1|NA
TGCGCCAGCAGCCCTACAGGGAACACTGAAGCTTTCTTT
CASSPTGNTEAFF
>NA|TRBJ2-7|TRBV7-9|NA
TGTGCCAGCAGCTCGGACAACTACGAGCAGTACTTC
CASSSDNYEQYF
>NA|TRBJ1-2|TRBV30|NA
TGTGCCTGGAGCGGGACATATGGCTACACCTTC
CAWSGTYGYTF
>NA|TRBJ1-1|TRBV19|NA
TGTGCCAGTAGTATGGGCAAGTTCGCTGAAGCTTTCTTT
CASSMGKFAEAFF
>once|TRBJ2-1|TRBV6-5|TRBD1
TGTGCCAGCAGCCCCGGGACAGGGGGGAACAATGAGCAGTTCTTC
CASSPGTGGNNEQFF
>NA|TRBJ1-4|TRBV5-1|TRBD1
TGCGCCAGCAGCTTGGGGGACAGGGGGCTGCCTGAAAAACTGTTTTTT
CASSLGDRGLPEKLFF
>NA|TRBJ2-5|TRBV5-1|TRBD1
TGCGCCACCAGACAGGGGCTTGGGGAGACCCAGTACTTC
CATRQGLGETQYF
>medium-sized|TRBJ1-6|TRBV9|NA
TGTGCCTCCCAACCGGGACCAAATAATTCACCCCTCCACTTT
CASQPGPNNSPLHF
>NA|TRBJ1-1|TRBV2|NA
TGTGCCAGCAGAGAAGCTGGGAACACTGAAGCTTTCTTT
CASREAGNTEAFF
>few|TRBJ1-1|TRBV29-1|NA
TGCAGCGCCGGACAGAGGGGTTACACTGAAGCTTTCTTT
CSAGQRGYTEAFF
>NA|TRBJ2-7|TRBV30|NA
TGTGCCTGGAGTCCGGGTTACGAGCAGTACTTC
CAWSPGYEQYF
>NA|TRBJ2-5|TRBV5-1|TRBD1
TGCGCCAGCAGCGATGGCTTAAGGGGACAGGAGACCCAGTACTTC
CASSDGLRGQETQYF